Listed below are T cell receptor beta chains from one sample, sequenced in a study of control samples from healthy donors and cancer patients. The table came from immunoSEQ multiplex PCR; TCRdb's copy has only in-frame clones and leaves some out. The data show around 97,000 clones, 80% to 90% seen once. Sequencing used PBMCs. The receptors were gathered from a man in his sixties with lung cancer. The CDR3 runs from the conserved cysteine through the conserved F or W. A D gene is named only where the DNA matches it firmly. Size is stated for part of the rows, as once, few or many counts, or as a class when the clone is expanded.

CAWSWGRETQYF | TGTGCCTGGAGTTGGGGTCGGGAGACCCAGTACTTC | . | TRBV30 | . | TRBJ2-5
CASSPPQGGNQPQHF | TGTGCCAGCTCCCCCCCGCAGGGAGGCAATCAGCCCCAGCATTTT | . | TRBV18 | . | TRBJ1-5
CASSLDTGELFF | TGCGCCAGCAGCTTGGATACCGGGGAGCTGTTTTTT | . | TRBV5-1 | . | TRBJ2-2
CASSRGHINQPQHF | TGTGCCAGCAGCCGGGGACATATCAATCAGCCCCAGCATTTT | . | TRBV3-1/TRBV3-2 | few | TRBJ1-5
CASSRDSDYGYTF | TGTGCCAGCAGTCGGGACAGCGACTATGGCTACACCTTC | TRBD1 | TRBV6-5 | . | TRBJ1-2
CASSQGWRGSTEAFF | TGTGCCAGCAGCCAAGGATGGCGGGGAAGTACTGAAGCTTTCTTT | . | TRBV3-1/TRBV3-2 | . | TRBJ1-1
CASSRTGSEETQYF | TGCGCCAGCAGCCGGACAGGGAGTGAAGAGACCCAGTACTTC | TRBD1 | TRBV5-1 | . | TRBJ2-5
CASSRQGAGEQFF | TGCGCCAGCAGCCGACAGGGGGCCGGTGAGCAGTTCTTC | TRBD1 | TRBV5-1 | . | TRBJ2-1
CASSLDRVLDTEAFF | TGCGCCAGCAGCCTCGACAGGGTCTTGGACACTGAAGCTTTCTTT | TRBD1 | TRBV5-1 | once | TRBJ1-1
CASSDHWLIGEKLFF | TGTGCCAGCAGCGACCATTGGTTGATTGGTGAAAAACTGTTTTTT | . | TRBV2 | . | TRBJ1-4
CASRLAPSLDNLKNQPQHF | TGTGCAAGTCGCTTAGCCCCAAGTTTAGACAATTTGAAAAATCAGCCCCAGCATTTT | . | TRBV12-2 | few | TRBJ1-5
CASSLAGRGEAFF | TGTGCCAGCAGTTTGGCAGGTAGGGGGGAAGCTTTCTTT | . | TRBV27 | once | TRBJ1-1
CASTPLAGVVSDTQYF | TGTGCCAGCACTCCACTCGCCGGTGTAGTGTCAGATACGCAGTATTTT | . | TRBV27 | . | TRBJ2-3
CASSLGRPEGSGNTIYF | TGTGCCAGCAGCTTGGGACGACCGGAAGGCTCTGGAAACACCATATATTTT | . | TRBV5-4 | . | TRBJ1-3
CASSSRMGGGPRETDTQYF | TGTGCCAGCAGTTCGAGGATGGGAGGGGGGCCGAGGGAGACAGATACGCAGTATTTT | . | TRBV27 | once | TRBJ2-3
CASSQGLARNSPLHF | TGTGCCAGCAGCCAAGGACTGGCCCGAAATTCACCCCTCCACTTT | . | TRBV3-1/TRBV3-2 | . | TRBJ1-6
CASSLHTTEAFF | TGTGCCAGCAGCCTTCACACCACTGAAGCTTTCTTT | . | TRBV3-1/TRBV3-2 | few | TRBJ1-1
CASSPGTGGHQPQHF | TGTGCCAGCAGCCCCGGGACAGGGGGCCATCAGCCCCAGCATTTT | TRBD1 | TRBV7-9 | few | TRBJ1-5
CATSDPISTDTQYF | TGTGCCACCAGTGACCCGATTAGCACAGATACGCAGTATTTT | . | TRBV24-1 | . | TRBJ2-3
CASSLGPSPYTEAFF | TGTGCCAGCAGCTTGGGACCCAGCCCGTACACTGAAGCTTTCTTT | . | TRBV5-6 | . | TRBJ1-1
CASSFGGHYNEQFF | TGCGCCAGCAGCTTCGGGGGGCACTACAATGAGCAGTTCTTC | . | TRBV5-1 | . | TRBJ2-1
CASSLSPAEETQYF | TGTGCCAGCAGCTTAAGTCCAGCGGAAGAGACCCAGTACTTC | . | TRBV11-3 | . | TRBJ2-5
CASSLEMETQYF | TGTGCCAGCAGCTTAGAGATGGAGACCCAGTACTTC | . | TRBV7-9 | . | TRBJ2-5
CASFITHLPNNEQFF | TGTGCCAGCTTCATCACTCACCTCCCCAACAATGAGCAGTTCTTC | . | TRBV6-5 | . | TRBJ2-1
CASSPSPWSLSF | TGTGCCAGCAGTCCAAGCCCCTGGTCCCTTTCATTC | . | TRBV25-1 | . | TRBJ1-2
CATSRRQTGANVLTF | TGTGCCACCAGCCGGCGACAGACTGGGGCCAACGTCCTGACTTTC | . | TRBV15 | . | TRBJ2-6
CASSLDSQENSPLHF | TGTGCCAGCAGCTTAGACTCCCAGGAGAATTCACCCCTCCACTTT | . | TRBV11-1 | . | TRBJ1-6
CASSLSGAGNTIYF | TGTGCCAGCAGCTTATCAGGGGCTGGAAACACCATATATTTT | . | TRBV6-5 | . | TRBJ1-3
CASSLDRGYGYTF | TGTGCCAGCAGCTTGGACAGGGGCTATGGCTACACCTTC | TRBD1 | TRBV5-4 | . | TRBJ1-2
CASSRGQGEQYF | TGTGCCAGCTCTCGGGGGCAAGGTGAGCAGTACTTC | . | TRBV18 | . | TRBJ2-7
CASSQGWFGEQLF | TGTGCCAGCAGCCAAGGGTGGTTTGGTGAGCAGCTCTTC | . | TRBV3-1/TRBV3-2 | . | TRBJ2-1
CASSLRDRSPSGNTIYF | TGTGCCAGCAGCCTACGGGACCGTTCTCCCTCTGGAAACACCATATATTTT | . | TRBV5-4 | . | TRBJ1-3